This TCR beta chain derives from a study of T cells after posttransplantation cyclophosphamide. Study results and caveats: Donor-recipient repertoire similarity was low at 1-2 months, rising over year one. Recipient CMV seropositivity and CMV reactivation strongly tracked TRB clonality. Skin or GI-infiltrating T cells shared few TRB sequences with blood.

Sampled 1 year posttransplant, controls received myeloablative marrow transplants, methotrexate and a calcineurin inhibitor. To note about this clone: Its antigen is currently unknown.

The table came from immunoSEQ multiplex PCR; TCRdb's copy has only in-frame clones and leaves some out. The table lists approximately 15,000 clones, roughly 80% of them singletons. Germline assignment: CDR1 MGHRA and CDR2 YSYEKL. This CDR3 spans 13 amino acids. After removal of 4 bases from V and 4 bases from J, the junction contained 1 base not matched to a gene. This receptor was taken from a male patient aged 30 to 40 who received an allogeneic stem cell transplant from an unrelated donor, was CMV-positive, and had acute and chronic GVHD. Part of the T cells may come from the graft donor. The V gene is TRBV4-1, the J gene TRBJ2-1; 7 bases line up with TRBD2. The sequencing here drew on PBMCs, taken around 59 weeks after allogeneic stem cell transplant with calcineurin inhibitor and methotrexate. CDR3 nucleotide sequence: TGCGCCAGCAGCCCGGGACTATACAATGAGCAGTTCTTC. As protein: CASSPGLYNEQFF.